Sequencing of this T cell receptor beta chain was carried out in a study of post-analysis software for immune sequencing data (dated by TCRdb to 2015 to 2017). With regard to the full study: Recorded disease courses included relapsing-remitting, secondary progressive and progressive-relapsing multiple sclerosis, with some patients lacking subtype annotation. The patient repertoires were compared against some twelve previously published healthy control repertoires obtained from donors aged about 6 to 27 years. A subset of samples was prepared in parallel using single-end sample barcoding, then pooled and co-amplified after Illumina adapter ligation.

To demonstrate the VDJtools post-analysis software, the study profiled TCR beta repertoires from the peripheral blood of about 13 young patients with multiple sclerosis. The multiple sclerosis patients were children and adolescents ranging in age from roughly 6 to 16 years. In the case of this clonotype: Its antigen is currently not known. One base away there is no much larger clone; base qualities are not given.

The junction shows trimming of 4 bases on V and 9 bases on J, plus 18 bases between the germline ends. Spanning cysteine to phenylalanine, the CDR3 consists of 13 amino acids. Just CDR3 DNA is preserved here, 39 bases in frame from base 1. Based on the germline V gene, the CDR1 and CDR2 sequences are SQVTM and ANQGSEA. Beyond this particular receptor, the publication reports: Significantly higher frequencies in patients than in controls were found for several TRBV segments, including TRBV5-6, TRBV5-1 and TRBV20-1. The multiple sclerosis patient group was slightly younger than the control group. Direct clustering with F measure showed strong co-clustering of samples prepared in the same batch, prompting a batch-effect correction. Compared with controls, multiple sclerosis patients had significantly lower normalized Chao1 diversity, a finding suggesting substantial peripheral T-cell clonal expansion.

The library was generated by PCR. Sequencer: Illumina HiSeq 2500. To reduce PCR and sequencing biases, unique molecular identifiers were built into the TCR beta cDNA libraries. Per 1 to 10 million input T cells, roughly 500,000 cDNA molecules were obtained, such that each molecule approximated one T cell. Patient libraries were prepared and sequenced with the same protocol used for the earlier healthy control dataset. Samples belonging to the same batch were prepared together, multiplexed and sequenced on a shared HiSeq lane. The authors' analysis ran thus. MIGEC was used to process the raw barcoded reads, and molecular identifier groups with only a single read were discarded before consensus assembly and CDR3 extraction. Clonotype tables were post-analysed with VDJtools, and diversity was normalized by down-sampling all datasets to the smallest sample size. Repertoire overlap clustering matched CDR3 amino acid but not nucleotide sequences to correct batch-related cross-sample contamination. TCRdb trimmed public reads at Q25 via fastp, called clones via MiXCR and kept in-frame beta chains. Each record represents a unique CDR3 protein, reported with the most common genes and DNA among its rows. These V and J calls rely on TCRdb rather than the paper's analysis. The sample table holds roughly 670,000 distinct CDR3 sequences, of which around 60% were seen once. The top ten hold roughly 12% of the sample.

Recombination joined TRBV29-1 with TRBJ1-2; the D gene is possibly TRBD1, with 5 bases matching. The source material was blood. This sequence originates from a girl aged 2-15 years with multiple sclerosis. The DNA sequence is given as TGCAGCGTTGTGGCCAGGGATGCGGTCAGCTACACCTTC. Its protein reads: CSVVARDAVSYTF.